The 8 T cell receptor beta chains below were found in one sample sequenced in a study of CD4 and CD8 cells across lung adenocarcinoma regions. MiXCR, run by TCRdb on the PCR reads, gives a single entry per CDR3 protein. The data contain some 16,000 distinct CDR3 sequences, roughly 50% of them singletons. Sequencing input: CD8+ T cells from the center of a lung tumor. Receptors originate from a female donor with lung adenocarcinoma. The CD4 and CD8 labels of this study may be unreliable.

V is TRBV6-1 and J is TRBJ2-4; D gene ambiguous. The germline gives CDR1 MNHNS, CDR2 SASEGT. Trimming cost V 1 base and J 13 bases, with 17 bases left between them. This CDR3 region has 14 residues. CDR3 residues: CASSEGLATDMQYF. The CDR3 DNA is TGTGCCAGCAGTGAAGGGTTAGCCACAGATATGCAGTACTTC.

The chain employs TRBV10-2 and TRBJ2-3; D may correspond to TRBD1 or TRBD2 (6 bases each). The last part of the DNA fits TRBJ2-7 better; the J call may be wrong. The CDR3 is 17 amino acids. CDR1 is WSHSY and CDR2 is SAAADI in the germline V gene. CDR3 in amino acids: CASSEAPGGGEQDTQYF. The CDR3 DNA is TGCGCCAGCAGTGAGGCGCCCGGGGGCGGGGAGCAAGATACGCAGTACTTC.

This clonotype was observed a handful of times. The junction and the germline gene differ at one end; a read error may be behind it. The rearrangement links TRBV4-1 to TRBJ2-5; TRBD2 is a possible D gene (7 bases). The CDR3 extends over 18 amino acids. CDR1 is MGHRA and CDR2 is YSYEKL in the germline V gene. The CDR3 DNA reads as TGCGCCAGCAGCCGTGCGGGCGGCGGGGGCCGAGGCCAAGAGACGCAGTACTTC. Amino acid sequence: CASSRAGGGGRGQETQYF.

This clonotype was detected only once. A read error may produce the germline difference seen at one junction end. This chain connects TRBV6-1 to TRBJ2-3, with TRBD2 matching 8 bases. Germline V gene data show CDR1 as MNHNS and CDR2 as SASEGT. This CDR3 region has 16 residues. The CDR3 DNA follows: TGTGCCAGCAGGGCGAGCGGGGGCCCAGCCAAAGATACGCAGTACTTT. As protein: CASRASGGPAKDTQYF.

As concerns this clonotype: One junction end does not reproduce the germline sequence, and a read error may be involved. The chain couples TRBV25-1 to TRBJ2-5; the D gene is possibly TRBD2 (7 bases). CDR3 length: 14 amino acids. Germline lookup yields CDR1 MGHDK and CDR2 SYGVNS. CDR3 sequence (DNA): TGTGCCAGCAGCGGGGGGCGACGAAAAGACACCCAGTACTTC. Translated: CASSGGRRKDTQYF.

This chain uses TRBV7-2 with TRBJ2-1; no reliable D call. The closer fit of TRBJ2-5 to the DNA end suggests the J call may be wrong. Looked up from germline, CDR1 is SGHTA and CDR2 is FQGNSA. This CDR3 contains 15 residues. The CDR3 DNA sequence: TGTGCCAGCAGCCGCCCGTACGGGCTGGGAGAGACCCAGTACTTC. The encoded protein is CASSRPYGLGETQYF.

The chain has TRBV6-1 and TRBJ2-4; a possible D gene is TRBD2 (6 bases). The germline CDR1 and CDR2 sequences are MNHNS and SASEGT. The V end was cut by 11 bases, the J end by 12 bases, with 32 bases between. The CDR3 spans 16 residues. Here the CDR3 reads CACRVEGLLATNTQYF. Written as DNA, the CDR3 is TGTGCCTGCCGCGTGGAGGGGCTGTTGGCCACAAATACTCAGTACTTC.

This clonotype was found a few times. V gene TRBV6-1 combines with J gene TRBJ1-5, with D uncertain. The CDR3 is 12 amino acids. Germline V gene data show CDR1 as MNHNS and CDR2 as SASEGT. Between the trimmed V and J ends, which lost 4 bases and 9 bases, there was a span of 10 bases. Written as DNA, the CDR3 is TGTGCCAGCAGTGTCTCTAAAGGGCCCCAGCATTTT. It translates to CASSVSKGPQHF.